This is a list of T cell receptor beta chains from one sample in a study of patients and donors after allogeneic stem cell transplantation. Each CDR3 protein is one row after TCRdb ran MiXCR on the RT-PCR reads. The table has fewer than 95,000 distinct CDR3 sequences, 4% to 5% seen once. Material: blood, either unsorted or a sorted T cell fraction (not recorded which). These receptors were collected from a human donor who was either an allogeneic HSCT recipient or a stem cell or donor lymphocyte infusion donor (not recorded which). It is not recorded whose cells these are; they may come from a transplant donor. Both conserved end residues are part of each CDR3. Fields, in order: D gene, J gene, clone size, V gene, CDR3 protein, CDR3 DNA. The D gene is left open where the match is weak. Some rows have no size entry. The others give once, few or many, or a class for an expanded clone.

TRBD1 TRBJ1-1 many TRBV29-1 CSVYRGGVNTEAFF TGCAGCGTCTACAGGGGCGGAGTGAACACTGAAGCTTTCTTT
- TRBJ2-5 - TRBV7-2 CASSLALMMRETQYF TGTGCCAGCAGCTTAGCGCTAATGATGAGGGAGACCCAGTACTTC
- TRBJ2-3 - TRBV5-4 CASNLEWGATDTQYF TGTGCCAGCAACTTGGAGTGGGGGGCCACAGATACGCAGTATTTT
TRBD2 TRBJ2-7 many TRBV6-2/TRBV6-3 CASSYSSGRAYEQYF TGTGCCAGCAGTTACAGTAGCGGGAGGGCCTACGAGCAGTACTTC
TRBD2 TRBJ2-1 many TRBV7-8 CASSTLAGGHNEQFF TGTGCCAGCAGCACCCTAGCGGGGGGCCATAATGAGCAGTTCTTC
TRBD1 TRBJ2-2 many TRBV28 CASSLQGAGELFF TGTGCCAGCAGTCTCCAGGGGGCCGGGGAGCTGTTTTTT
- TRBJ1-5 many TRBV6-1 CASSRGYSSNQPQHF TGTGCCAGCAGTCGTGGATACTCGAGCAATCAGCCCCAGCATTTT
TRBD1 TRBJ2-6 many TRBV4-1 CASSRTGTSGANVLTF TGCGCCAGCAGCCGGACAGGGACCTCTGGGGCCAACGTCCTGACTTTC
TRBD2 TRBJ2-7 many TRBV28 CASSFAGGGQYF TGTGCCAGCAGTTTCGCGGGGGGCGGGCAGTACTTC
- TRBJ1-2 - TRBV7-9 CASTHLRVQGVYGYTF TGTGCCAGCACCCACCTTAGGGTTCAGGGCGTCTATGGCTACACCTTC
- TRBJ1-2 many TRBV7-9 CASSLSDRVVYGYTF TGTGCCAGCAGCTTATCGGATAGGGTCGTCTATGGCTACACCTTC
TRBD1 TRBJ2-1 many TRBV11-3 CASSPGQGAEEQFF TGTGCCAGCAGCCCGGGACAGGGGGCAGAAGAGCAGTTCTTC
- TRBJ2-5 medium-sized TRBV28 CASSSAIQETQYF TGTGCCAGCTCGTCGGCGATCCAAGAGACCCAGTACTTC
TRBD2 TRBJ2-5 many TRBV11-3 CASSLWGLADQETQYF TGTGCCAGCAGCTTGTGGGGACTAGCGGACCAAGAGACCCAGTACTTC
- TRBJ1-5 - TRBV20-1 CSARDSGRYQPQHF TGCAGTGCTAGAGATTCAGGGAGGTATCAGCCCCAGCATTTT
- TRBJ2-1 - TRBV2 CASSEPAGSNNEQFF TGTGCCAGCAGTGAACCTGCAGGGTCCAACAATGAGCAGTTCTTC
TRBD1 TRBJ2-5 many TRBV9 CASSRQGVQTQYF TGTGCCAGCAGCCGACAGGGGGTACAGACCCAGTACTTC
- TRBJ1-5 many TRBV28 CAIQPGQLNQPQHF TGTGCCATACAACCCGGACAGTTGAATCAGCCCCAGCATTTT
TRBD2 TRBJ2-7 many TRBV18 CASSPLAGLANLYEQYF TGTGCCAGCTCACCACTAGCGGGGCTAGCAAATCTCTACGAGCAGTACTTC
TRBD2 TRBJ2-5 many TRBV5-4 CASSSRLAGGETQYF TGTGCCAGCAGCTCCCGACTAGCGGGAGGAGAGACCCAGTACTTC
TRBD2 TRBJ2-3 few TRBV7-9 CASSLGGTITDTQYF TGTGCCAGCAGCTTAGGCGGGACTATTACAGATACGCAGTATTTT
- TRBJ1-1 many TRBV19 CASSKGYTEAFF TGTGCCAGTAGTAAAGGGTACACTGAAGCTTTCTTT
- TRBJ1-2 many TRBV7-3 CASSLSSREDGYTF TGTGCCAGCAGCTTAAGTTCCAGGGAGGATGGCTACACCTTC
- TRBJ2-1 many TRBV7-9 CASSPGAGYNEQFF TGTGCCAGCAGCCCAGGAGCGGGTTACAATGAGCAGTTCTTC
- TRBJ1-5 many TRBV7-2 CASSPQQNQPQHF TGTGCCAGCAGCCCACAACAGAATCAGCCCCAGCATTTT
- TRBJ2-7 many TRBV30 CAWSVYRVSYEQYF TGTGCCTGGAGTGTATACAGGGTCTCCTACGAGCAGTACTTC
- TRBJ1-1 many TRBV2 CASIPGPFNTEAFF TGTGCCAGCATTCCGGGGCCGTTCAACACTGAAGCTTTCTTT
- TRBJ2-7 many TRBV6-1 CASSHLGDPYEQYF TGTGCCAGCAGTCACCTGGGGGATCCCTACGAGCAGTACTTC
- TRBJ1-1 medium-sized TRBV12-3/TRBV12-4 CASSLPGHLTEAFF TGTGCCAGCAGCCTCCCGGGACACCTCACTGAAGCTTTCTTT
- TRBJ1-5 many TRBV4-1 CASSQPDGGFNQPQHF TGCGCCAGCAGCCAACCCGACGGGGGCTTCAATCAGCCCCAGCATTTT
TRBD2 TRBJ2-2 few TRBV6-1 CASSKTSGETGELFF TGTGCCAGCAGCAAGACTAGCGGGGAGACCGGGGAGCTGTTTTTT
TRBD1 TRBJ2-5 few TRBV7-2 CASSLRQGEGTQYF TGTGCCAGCAGCCTAAGACAGGGGGAAGGGACCCAGTACTTC
- TRBJ2-2 many TRBV3-1 CASRERPNTGELFF TGTGCCAGCAGAGAAAGACCTAACACCGGGGAGCTGTTTTTT
- TRBJ1-1 many TRBV7-9 CASSVSWDTEAFF TGTGCCAGCAGCGTCTCCTGGGACACTGAAGCTTTCTTT
TRBD2 TRBJ2-7 - TRBV19 CASTAGTSGYEQYF TGTGCCAGTACCGCCGGGACTAGCGGGTACGAGCAGTACTTC
- TRBJ2-7 many TRBV29-1 CSVEEGQFRGQYF TGCAGCGTTGAAGAGGGGCAGTTTAGAGGGCAGTACTTC
- TRBJ1-4 few TRBV2 CASDKVGVDEKLFF TGTGCCAGCGACAAGGTCGGCGTCGATGAAAAACTGTTTTTT
- TRBJ1-1 - TRBV15 CATSRDFSDSEAFF TGTGCCACCAGCAGAGATTTCAGTGATAGTGAAGCTTTCTTT
- TRBJ2-2 - TRBV10-3 CAISESRLGGTGELFFF -
- TRBJ1-2 - TRBV7-2 CASTRRVGNYGYTF TGTGCCAGCACCCGGAGGGTGGGGAACTATGGCTACACCTTC
TRBD1 TRBJ1-5 - TRBV30 CAWSYDRGNQPQHF TGTGCCTGGTCGTACGACAGGGGTAATCAGCCCCAGCATTTT
TRBD1 TRBJ1-6 many TRBV25-1 CASRDRGTPNSPLHF TGTGCCAGCAGGGACAGGGGCACGCCAAATTCACCCCTCCACTTT
- TRBJ2-7 many TRBV11-2 CASSQQDRSDLYF TGTGCCAGCAGCCAACAAGACAGGTCCGATTTGTACTTC